One T cell receptor beta chain is described in this entry. This sample was included in a study of T cell responses to AZD1222 COVID-19 vaccine. TCRdb's copy holds only in-frame clones and misses some; the assay was immunoSEQ multiplex PCR. This table holds 150,000 to 180,000 clones, roughly 90% found once. This CDR3 has 14 residues. Germline values: CDR1 MNHEY, CDR2 SVGAGI. V was shortened by 8 bases and J by 1 base, with 14 bases between the two germline ends. The sequencing used peripheral blood, collected on day 0 of AZD1222 vaccination. V and J are TRBV6-5 and TRBJ1-1, with no clear D. The source is an adult in good health. The chain's CDR3 is CASPQTPANTEAFF. CDR3 DNA: TGTGCCAGCCCTCAGACCCCAGCGAACACTGAAGCTTTCTTT.